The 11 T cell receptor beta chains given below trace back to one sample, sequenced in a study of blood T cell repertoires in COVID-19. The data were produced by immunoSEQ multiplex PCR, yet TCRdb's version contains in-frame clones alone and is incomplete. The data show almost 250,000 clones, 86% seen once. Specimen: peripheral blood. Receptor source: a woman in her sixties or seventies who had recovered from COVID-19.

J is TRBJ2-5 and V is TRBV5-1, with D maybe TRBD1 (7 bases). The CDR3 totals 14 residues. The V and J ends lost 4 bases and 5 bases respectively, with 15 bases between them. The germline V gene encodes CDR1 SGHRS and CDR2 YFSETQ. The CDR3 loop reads CASSPQQGRETQYF. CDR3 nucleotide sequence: TGCGCCAGCAGCCCGCAACAGGGGAGGGAGACCCAGTACTTC.

In nucleotides, the CDR3 is TGTGCCAGCAGCTCCCAGGACAGGTCCAACTATGGCTACACCTTC. It yields the protein CASSSQDRSNYGYTF. The chain joins TRBV7-6 to TRBJ1-2; 7 bases are a match to TRBD1. Germline CDR1 SGHVS, CDR2 FNYEAQ. The CDR3 length is 15 residues. V was pared by 4 bases and J by 2 bases, with 7 bases of the junction left unmatched.

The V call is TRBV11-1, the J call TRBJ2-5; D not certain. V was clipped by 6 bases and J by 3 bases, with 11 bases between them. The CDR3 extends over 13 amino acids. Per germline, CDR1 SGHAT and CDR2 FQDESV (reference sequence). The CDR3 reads CASSLDFEETQYF. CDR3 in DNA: TGTGCCAGCAGTCTTGACTTTGAAGAGACCCAGTACTTC.

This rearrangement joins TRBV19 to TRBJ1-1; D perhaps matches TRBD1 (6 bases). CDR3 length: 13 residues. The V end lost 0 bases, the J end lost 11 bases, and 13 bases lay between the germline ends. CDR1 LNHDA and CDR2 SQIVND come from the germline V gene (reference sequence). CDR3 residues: CASSIDYSRGAFF. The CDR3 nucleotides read TGTGCCAGTAGTATAGATTATAGCAGGGGCGCTTTCTTT.

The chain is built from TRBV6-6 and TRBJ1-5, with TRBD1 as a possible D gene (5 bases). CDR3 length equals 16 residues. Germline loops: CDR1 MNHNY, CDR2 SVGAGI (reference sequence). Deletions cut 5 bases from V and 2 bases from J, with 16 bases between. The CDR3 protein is CASSADSPSGNQPQHF. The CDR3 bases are TGTGCCAGCAGTGCTGACAGTCCATCAGGCAATCAGCCCCAGCATTTT.

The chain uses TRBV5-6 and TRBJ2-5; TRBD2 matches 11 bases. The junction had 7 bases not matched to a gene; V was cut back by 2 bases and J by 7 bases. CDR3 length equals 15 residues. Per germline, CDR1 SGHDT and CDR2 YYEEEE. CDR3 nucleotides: TGTGCCAGCAGCTTAAGTCTAGCGGGGGGAGGGACCCAGTACTTC. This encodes CASSLSLAGGGTQYF. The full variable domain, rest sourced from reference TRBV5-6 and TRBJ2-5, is DAGVTQSPTHLIKTRGQQVTLRCSPKSGHDTVSWYQQALGQGPQFIFQYYEEEERQRGNFPDRFSGHQFPNYSSELNVNALLLGDSALYLCASSLSLAGGGTQYFGPGTRLLVL.

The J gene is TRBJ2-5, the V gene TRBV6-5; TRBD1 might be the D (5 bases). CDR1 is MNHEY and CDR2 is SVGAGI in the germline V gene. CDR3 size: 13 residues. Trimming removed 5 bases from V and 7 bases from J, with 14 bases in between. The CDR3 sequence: CASSQSQGGTQYF. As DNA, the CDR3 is TGTGCCAGCAGTCAAAGCCAGGGTGGGACCCAGTACTTC.

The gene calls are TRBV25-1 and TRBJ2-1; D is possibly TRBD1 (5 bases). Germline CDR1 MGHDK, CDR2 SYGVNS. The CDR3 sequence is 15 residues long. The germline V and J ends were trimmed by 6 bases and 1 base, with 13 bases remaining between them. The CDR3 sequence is CASSKQGRSYNEQFF. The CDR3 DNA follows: TGTGCCAGCAGCAAGCAGGGAAGGTCCTACAATGAGCAGTTCTTC.

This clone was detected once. As DNA, the CDR3 is TGCGCCAGCAGCTTGGTTCCGCGGGGGGGCCAAGAGACCCAGTACTTC. Translated: CASSLVPRGGQETQYF. V is TRBV5-1 and J is TRBJ2-5; 9 nucleotides align to TRBD2. CDR3 size: 16 residues. V lost 0 bases and J lost 1; bases outside the gene matches: 4. In germline, CDR1 is SGHRS, CDR2 YFSETQ.

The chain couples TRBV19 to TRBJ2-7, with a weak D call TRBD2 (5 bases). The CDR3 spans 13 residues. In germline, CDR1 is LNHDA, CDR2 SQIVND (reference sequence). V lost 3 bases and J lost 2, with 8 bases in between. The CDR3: CASSMGDTYEQYF. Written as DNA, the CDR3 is TGTGCCAGTAGTATGGGAGACACCTACGAGCAGTACTTC.

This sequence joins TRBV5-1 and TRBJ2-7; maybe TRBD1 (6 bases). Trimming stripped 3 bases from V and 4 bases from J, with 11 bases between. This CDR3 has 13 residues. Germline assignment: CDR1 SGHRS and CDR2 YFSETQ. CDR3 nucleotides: TGCGCCAGCAGCTACAGGGTGAAGTACGAGCAGTACTTC. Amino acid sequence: CASSYRVKYEQYF.